The rows below give T cell receptor beta chains drawn from one sample of a study of T cells expressing NK-cell markers. TCRdb reprocessed the 5' RACE reads and stores each CDR3 protein as one record, lacking DNA. Its clone listing holds roughly 180,000 distinct CDR3 sequences. Source material: blood T cells: a sorted CD56 or NKG2C T cell subset, CD4+ or CD8+ T cells, or bulk PBMC T cells (not recorded which). These receptors originate from a woman between 18 and 75 years old in good health. CDR3s include the opening cysteine and the closing phenylalanine or tryptophan. Fields, in order: CDR3 protein, J gene, V gene, CDR3 length.

cdr3_aa: CASSYRQGSDGYTF
j_call: TRBJ1-2
v_call: TRBV12-3/TRBV12-4
cdr3_length: 14

cdr3_aa: CASSLFLGEGSGGLSQETQYF
j_call: TRBJ2-5
v_call: TRBV7-6
cdr3_length: 21

cdr3_aa: CASSLAGASGGADEQFF
j_call: TRBJ2-1
v_call: TRBV5-1
cdr3_length: 17

cdr3_aa: CASSHKRDRGQDTQYF
j_call: TRBJ2-3
v_call: TRBV14
cdr3_length: 16

cdr3_aa: CASSWDRGGTNEKLFF
j_call: TRBJ1-4
v_call: TRBV5-1
cdr3_length: 16

cdr3_aa: CASSQPPGSQETQYF
j_call: TRBJ2-5
v_call: TRBV4-2
cdr3_length: 15

cdr3_aa: CASSYGRGGSLRETQYF
j_call: TRBJ2-5
v_call: TRBV7-8
cdr3_length: 17

cdr3_aa: CASSFGAGAGANVLTF
j_call: TRBJ2-6
v_call: TRBV5-4
cdr3_length: 16

cdr3_aa: CSARRRNTEAFF
j_call: TRBJ1-1
v_call: TRBV20-1
cdr3_length: 12

cdr3_aa: CASSYGQPSSYEQYF
j_call: TRBJ2-7
v_call: TRBV6-5
cdr3_length: 15

cdr3_aa: CAAAALRDTQYF
j_call: TRBJ2-3
v_call: TRBV7-9
cdr3_length: 12

cdr3_aa: CSARGRETEAFF
j_call: TRBJ1-1
v_call: TRBV20-1
cdr3_length: 12

cdr3_aa: CSARGDSGSGNEQYF
j_call: TRBJ2-7
v_call: TRBV20-1
cdr3_length: 15

cdr3_aa: CSALTSGGSDTQYF
j_call: TRBJ2-3
v_call: TRBV20-1
cdr3_length: 14

cdr3_aa: CASSSSGTDSYEQYF
j_call: TRBJ2-7
v_call: TRBV27
cdr3_length: 15

cdr3_aa: CSAYGLAGAGNEQFF
j_call: TRBJ2-1
v_call: TRBV20-1
cdr3_length: 15

cdr3_aa: CASSFGDREDTEAFF
j_call: TRBJ1-1
v_call: TRBV11-2
cdr3_length: 15

cdr3_aa: CASSQGRSTDTQYF
j_call: TRBJ2-3
v_call: TRBV5-5
cdr3_length: 14

cdr3_aa: CSARGRLAGSYNEQFF
j_call: TRBJ2-1
v_call: TRBV20-1
cdr3_length: 16

cdr3_aa: CASSRLGSPLHF
j_call: TRBJ1-6
v_call: TRBV14
cdr3_length: 12

cdr3_aa: CASTWGGSFPYNEQFF
j_call: TRBJ2-1
v_call: TRBV7-9
cdr3_length: 16

cdr3_aa: CASATVGDTYNEQFF
j_call: TRBJ2-1
v_call: TRBV5-1
cdr3_length: 15

cdr3_aa: CASSFGQDGTEAFF
j_call: TRBJ1-1
v_call: TRBV11-2
cdr3_length: 14

cdr3_aa: CASSLEKGREQYF
j_call: TRBJ2-7
v_call: TRBV7-2
cdr3_length: 13

cdr3_aa: CASSSQGAVAGYTF
j_call: TRBJ1-2
v_call: TRBV12-3/TRBV12-4
cdr3_length: 14

cdr3_aa: CASSLEVVHEQYF
j_call: TRBJ2-7
v_call: TRBV7-9
cdr3_length: 13

cdr3_aa: CASSESGTGFNEQFF
j_call: TRBJ2-1
v_call: TRBV6-1
cdr3_length: 15

cdr3_aa: CASSPRDNTGELFF
j_call: TRBJ2-2
v_call: TRBV18
cdr3_length: 14

cdr3_aa: CSARAGGDYNEQFF
j_call: TRBJ2-1
v_call: TRBV20-1
cdr3_length: 14

cdr3_aa: CAVNTGSLNYGYTF
j_call: TRBJ1-2
v_call: TRBV10-3
cdr3_length: 14

cdr3_aa: CASSLYASDYTF
j_call: TRBJ1-2
v_call: TRBV3-1
cdr3_length: 12

cdr3_aa: CSARTGGELFF
j_call: TRBJ2-2
v_call: TRBV20-1
cdr3_length: 11

cdr3_aa: CASSLNSAGAGELFF
j_call: TRBJ2-2
v_call: TRBV7-2
cdr3_length: 15

cdr3_aa: CASSERGGVRNYGYTF
j_call: TRBJ1-2
v_call: TRBV6-1
cdr3_length: 16

cdr3_aa: CSVEQGEDIQYF
j_call: TRBJ2-4
v_call: TRBV29-1
cdr3_length: 12

cdr3_aa: CASSPSRVGQGETQYF
j_call: TRBJ2-5
v_call: TRBV7-8
cdr3_length: 16

cdr3_aa: CASSLATGSSYNEQFF
j_call: TRBJ2-1
v_call: TRBV5-1
cdr3_length: 16

cdr3_aa: CASSLIPGPDERSIYF
j_call: TRBJ1-3
v_call: TRBV5-1
cdr3_length: 16

cdr3_aa: CSARETSGTHNEQFF
j_call: TRBJ2-1
v_call: TRBV20-1
cdr3_length: 15

cdr3_aa: CASSLVGGGLDEQFF
j_call: TRBJ2-1
v_call: TRBV11-2
cdr3_length: 15

cdr3_aa: CASSLAGGQDTGELFF
j_call: TRBJ2-2
v_call: TRBV7-9
cdr3_length: 16

cdr3_aa: CASSTRRDRGLGEQYF
j_call: TRBJ2-7
v_call: TRBV6-5
cdr3_length: 16

cdr3_aa: CASSYDSTGELFF
j_call: TRBJ2-2
v_call: TRBV12-3/TRBV12-4
cdr3_length: 13

cdr3_aa: CASSSGTSDFFSYEQYF
j_call: TRBJ2-7
v_call: TRBV7-9
cdr3_length: 17

cdr3_aa: CAISTGGEGNEQYF
j_call: TRBJ2-7
v_call: TRBV10-3
cdr3_length: 14

cdr3_aa: CASSSGETQYF
j_call: TRBJ2-5
v_call: TRBV7-9
cdr3_length: 11

cdr3_aa: CASSLTGQGYEQYF
j_call: TRBJ2-7
v_call: TRBV7-3
cdr3_length: 14

cdr3_aa: CASRFGAGTEAFF
j_call: TRBJ1-1
v_call: TRBV27
cdr3_length: 13

cdr3_aa: CASSHFRGSDTEAFF
j_call: TRBJ1-1
v_call: TRBV4-2
cdr3_length: 15

cdr3_aa: CASTRSGTGDQETQYF
j_call: TRBJ2-5
v_call: TRBV12-3/TRBV12-4
cdr3_length: 16

cdr3_aa: CASSHRKVYNEQFF
j_call: TRBJ2-1
v_call: TRBV27
cdr3_length: 14

cdr3_aa: CASSRRRTGLMAGYNEQFF
j_call: TRBJ2-1
v_call: TRBV3-1
cdr3_length: 19

cdr3_aa: CASSFVGQGLDTQYF
j_call: TRBJ2-3
v_call: TRBV5-1
cdr3_length: 15

cdr3_aa: CATSRDPLAGRGETQYF
j_call: TRBJ2-5
v_call: TRBV15
cdr3_length: 17

cdr3_aa: CATSKRIFAGRVRDYGYTF
j_call: TRBJ1-2
v_call: TRBV15
cdr3_length: 19

cdr3_aa: CASSVGNGELFF
j_call: TRBJ2-2
v_call: TRBV9
cdr3_length: 12

cdr3_aa: CASSSRPGNTIYF
j_call: TRBJ1-3
v_call: TRBV27
cdr3_length: 13

cdr3_aa: CATSRDRRRGLTDTQYF
j_call: TRBJ2-3
v_call: TRBV15
cdr3_length: 17